What follows describes a single TCR beta chain. Antigen: not known. The sample is drawn from a study of OX40 agonist ivuxolimab in advanced cancers. Across the whole study: The dose-escalation cohort was about 80% male, with a mean age of about 56 years, ranging about 23 to 80.

Here immunoSEQ multiplex PCR was the method, and the copy in TCRdb shows in-frame clones only, minus some. The data contain tens of thousands of clones, over 65% of them singletons. Regarding the study as a whole: Undetermined was the antigen specificity of the expanded peripheral T cells. People who partly responded at 0.1-3.0 mg/kg had some of the least clonal expansion seen.

This CDR3 is 12 amino acids long. Trimming pared 4 bases from V and 9 bases from J, leaving 10 bases between. Germline CDR1 and CDR2: SNHLY and FYNNEI. The sequencing here drew on CD4+ or CD8+ T cells sorted from blood, taken in a trial of the OX40 agonist ivuxolimab. The clonotype originates from an adult with an advanced solid tumor such as melanoma, head and neck, liver or kidney cancer. The chain is built from TRBV2 and TRBJ2-1; D is possibly TRBD2 (6 bases). In DNA form, the CDR3 reads TGTGCCAGCAGTGTGGGGGGTCGTGAGCAGTTCTTC. Amino acid sequence: CASSVGGREQFF. Using reference TRBV2 and TRBJ2-1 for the parts outside the CDR3, the full variable domain is EPEVTQTPSHQVTQMGQEVILRCVPISNHLYFYWYRQILGQKVEFLVSFYNNEISEKSEIFDDQFSVERPDGSNFTLKIRSTKLEDSAMYFCASSVGGREQFFGPGTRLTVL.